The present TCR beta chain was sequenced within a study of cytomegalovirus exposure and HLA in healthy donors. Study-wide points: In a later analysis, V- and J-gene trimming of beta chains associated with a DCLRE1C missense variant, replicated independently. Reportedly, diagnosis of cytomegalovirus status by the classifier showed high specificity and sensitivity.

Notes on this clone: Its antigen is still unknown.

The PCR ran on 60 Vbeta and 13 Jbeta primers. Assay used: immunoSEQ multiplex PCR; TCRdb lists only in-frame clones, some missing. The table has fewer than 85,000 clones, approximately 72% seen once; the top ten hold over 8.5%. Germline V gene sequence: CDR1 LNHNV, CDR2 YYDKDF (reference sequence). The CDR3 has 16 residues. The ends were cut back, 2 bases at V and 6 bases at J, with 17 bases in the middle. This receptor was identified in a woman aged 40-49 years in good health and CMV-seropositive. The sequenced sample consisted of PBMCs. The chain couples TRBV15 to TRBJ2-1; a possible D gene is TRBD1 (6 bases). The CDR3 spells CATSRSLQGILNEQFF. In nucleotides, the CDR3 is TGTGCCACCAGCAGATCCTTACAGGGTATTCTCAATGAGCAGTTCTTC.